The 12 T cell receptor beta chains below come from one sample, sequenced in a study of patients and donors after allogeneic stem cell transplantation. Each CDR3 protein is one row after TCRdb ran MiXCR on the RT-PCR reads. Of approximately 170,000 distinct CDR3 sequences in the sample, nearly 25% were seen once. The sequenced sample was blood, either unsorted or a sorted T cell fraction (not recorded which). The receptors derive from a human donor who was either an allogeneic HSCT recipient or a stem cell or donor lymphocyte infusion donor (not recorded which). It is not recorded whose cells these are; they may come from a transplant donor.

V is TRBV7-3 and J is TRBJ2-2; D is unclear. The V gene lost 2 bases and the J gene lost 6 bases, with 4 bases spanning the gap. The CDR3 contains 12 residues. Germline V gene sequence: CDR1 SGHTA, CDR2 FQGTGA. As DNA, the CDR3 is TGTGCCAGCAGCTTAGCGGCCGGGGAGCTGTTTTTT. Amino acid sequence: CASSLAAGELFF.

The rearrangement links TRBV29-1 to TRBJ2-5; D is possibly TRBD1 or TRBD2 (5 bases each). The germline gives CDR1 SQVTM, CDR2 ANQGSEA. The CDR3 consists of 12 residues. V gave up 6 bases and J gave up 5 bases, with 13 bases separating them. The CDR3 sequence is CSVQEDMETQYF. CDR3 sequence (DNA): TGCAGCGTGCAGGAGGACATGGAGACCCAGTACTTC. Supplemented by reference TRBV29-1 and TRBJ2-5, the full variable domain reads SAVISQKPSRDICQRGTSLTIQCQVDSQVTMMFWYRQQPGQSLTLIATANQGSEATYESGFVIDKFPISRPNLTFSTLTVSNMSPEDSSIYLCSVQEDMETQYFGPGTRLLVL.

In its sample, this clonotype was seen a few times. The chain carries TRBV5-1 and TRBJ1-2, with TRBD1 as a possible D gene (6 bases). The length of the CDR3 is 14 residues. V gave up 0 bases and J gave up 6 bases, with 12 bases separating them. Germline CDR1 is SGHRS and CDR2 is YFSETQ. The CDR3 bases are TGCGCCAGCAGCTTGGTCTTACAGGGAGATGGCTACACCTTC. Translation: CASSLVLQGDGYTF.

J is TRBJ1-5 and V is TRBV5-6; D unresolved. The germline V and J ends were trimmed by 0 bases and 7 bases, with 11 bases remaining between them. Germline values: CDR1 SGHDT, CDR2 YYEEEE. The CDR3 runs 14 residues. The CDR3 loop reads CASSLGFLGQPQHF. The CDR3 DNA follows: TGTGCCAGCAGCTTGGGGTTCTTGGGCCAGCCCCAGCATTTT.

The CDR3 nucleotides read TGTGCCTGGAGTGTCTGGATACACAATGAGCAGTTCTTC. Translating it yields CAWSVWIHNEQFF. The gene calls are TRBV30 and TRBJ2-1, with D uncertain. Germline CDR1 GTSNPN, CDR2 SVGIG (reference sequence). The CDR3 runs 13 residues. V dropped 0 bases and J dropped 5 bases, with 8 bases sitting between them. Filled out from reference TRBV30 and TRBJ2-1, the complete variable domain reads SQTIHQWPATLVQPVGSPLSLECTVEGTSNPNLYWYRQAAGRGLQLLFYSVGIGQISSEVPQNLSASRPQDRQFILSSKKLLLSDSGFYLCAWSVWIHNEQFFGPGTRLTVL.

This clonotype has just a few counts. The chain couples TRBV27 to TRBJ2-7; D is perhaps TRBD2 (5 bases). Germline CDR1 and CDR2: MNHEY and SMNVEV (reference sequence). The CDR3 runs to 13 residues. The V and J ends lost 1 base and 4 bases respectively, with 8 bases between them. CDR3 DNA sequence: TGTGCCAGCAGTTTATTTCGGGGTTACGAGCAGTACTTC. Amino acid sequence: CASSLFRGYEQYF.

This clonotype has a single count. The rearrangement uses TRBV7-6 and TRBJ2-2; 8 positions match TRBD1. J gave up 2 bases and V 2 bases, and 4 bases lay outside the gene matches. Germline V CDR1 and CDR2: SGHVS, FNYEAQ. The CDR3 extends over 16 amino acids. The CDR3 sequence: CASSLSQGANTGELFF. The CDR3 nucleotides read TGTGCCAGCAGCTTAAGCCAGGGGGCCAACACCGGGGAGCTGTTTTTT.

This clonotype was counted many times. The chain carries TRBV20-1 and TRBJ1-2, with 7 bases lining up with TRBD1. In germline, CDR1 is DFQATT, CDR2 SNEGSKA (reference sequence). The CDR3 length is 15 residues. V shed 2 bases, J shed 4 bases, and the junction held 10 bases outside the gene matches. CDR3 bases: TGCAGTGCTAGAAATCTCCGGGACAGTCCCTATGGCTACACCTTC. It codes for CSARNLRDSPYGYTF.

J is TRBJ2-5 and V is TRBV10-3; D is tentatively TRBD1 or TRBD2 (5 bases each). Germline CDR1 ENHRY, CDR2 SYGVKD. The CDR3 is 13 amino acids. Trimming removed 4 bases at V and 2 bases at J, with 8 bases between. The CDR3 sequence: CAISGDLQETQYF. CDR3 bases: TGTGCCATCAGTGGGGACCTACAAGAGACCCAGTACTTC.

The chain recombines TRBV30 with TRBJ1-5; D is unclear. V was shortened by 2 bases and J by 0 bases, with 14 bases between the two germline ends. The CDR3 is 16 amino acids. CDR1 and CDR2 (germline): GTSNPN, SVGIG (reference sequence). As DNA, the CDR3 is TGTGCCTGGAGTCTAGGACGGTTATATAGCAATCAGCCCCAGCATTTT. The encoded protein is CAWSLGRLYSNQPQHF.

In its sample, this clonotype was seen a few times. J is TRBJ2-7 and V is TRBV29-1; tentatively, D is TRBD1 (6 bases). Looked up from germline, CDR1 is SQVTM and CDR2 is ANQGSEA. V was trimmed by 4 bases and J by 2 bases, leaving 12 bases between them. The CDR3 is 13 amino acids. The CDR3 region is CSVGGQLTYEQYF. DNA of the CDR3: TGCAGCGTTGGTGGACAGCTAACCTACGAGCAGTACTTC.

This clonotype was seen a few times. The rearrangement joins TRBV28 to TRBJ1-2; possible D gene TRBD1, 5 bases. The CDR3 is made up of 15 amino acids. From germline, CDR1 is MDHEN and CDR2 SYDVKM. The V end was cut by 6 bases, the J end by 1 base, with 15 bases between. The DNA for the CDR3 is TGTGCCAGCAGCTCCCCCTTGGGGGGTAACTATGGCTACACCTTC. Protein: CASSSPLGGNYGYTF.